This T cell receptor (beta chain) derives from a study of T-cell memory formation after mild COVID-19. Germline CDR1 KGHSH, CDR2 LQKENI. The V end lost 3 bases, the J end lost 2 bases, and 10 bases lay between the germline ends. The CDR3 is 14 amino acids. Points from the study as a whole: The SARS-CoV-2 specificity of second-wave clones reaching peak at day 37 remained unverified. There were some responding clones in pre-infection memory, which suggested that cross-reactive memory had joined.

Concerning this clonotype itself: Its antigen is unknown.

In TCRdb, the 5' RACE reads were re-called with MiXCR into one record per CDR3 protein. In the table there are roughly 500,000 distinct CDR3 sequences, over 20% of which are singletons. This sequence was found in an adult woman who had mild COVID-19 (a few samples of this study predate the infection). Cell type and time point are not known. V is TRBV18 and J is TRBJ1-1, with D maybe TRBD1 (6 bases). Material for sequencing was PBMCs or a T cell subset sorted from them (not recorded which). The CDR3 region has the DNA TGTGCCAGCTCACCTCAGGGGATTAACACTGAAGCTTTCTTT. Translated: CASSPQGINTEAFF. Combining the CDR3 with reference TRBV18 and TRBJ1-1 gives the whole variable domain NAGVMQNPRHLVRRRGQEARLRCSPMKGHSHVYWYRQLPEEGLKFMVYLQKENIIDESGMPKERFSAEFPKEGPSILRIQQVVRGDSAAYFCASSPQGINTEAFFGQGTRLTVV.